This TCR beta chain was observed in a study of cytomegalovirus exposure and HLA in healthy donors. For the study at large: Falling in the Caucasian-associated ancestry cluster were 65% to 90% of 398 genotyped donors.

Points from the study as a whole: Immune exposure data for these donors was limited to CMV serostatus. Exclusion applied to some V segments, including TRBV6-2 and TRBV6-3, as they were indistinguishable.

The germline V gene has CDR1 SGHDT and CDR2 YYEEEE. V lost 6 bases and J 7 bases, leaving 16 bases between the germline ends. The CDR3 has 14 amino acids. About this clone itself: Its specificity is unknown.

Primers: 60 Vbeta forward and 13 Jbeta reverse. Sequencing used immunoSEQ multiplex PCR; TCRdb keeps in-frame clones, though not all of them. The profile shows around 39,000 clones, roughly 77% of them singletons. The V and J genes are TRBV5-6 and TRBJ1-4; no firm D call. The sequence was obtained from a man aged 25 to 40 in good health and CMV-seronegative. The sample was PBMCs. Here the CDR3 reads CASTPGHSGEKLFF. The DNA for the CDR3 is TGTGCCAGCACCCCCGGCCACAGCGGTGAAAAACTGTTTTTT.